The table lists the clone carrying this TCR beta chain with many counts. This record belongs to a study of T cells in Graves' hyperthyroidism and ophthalmopathy. It was RNA transcripts that yielded the amplified TCR beta CDR3 regions. The HTBI primer set was used in a first-round RT-PCR of the TCR CDR3. A single record per CDR3 protein comes from TCRdb applying MiXCR to the multiplex PCR reads. The sample lists approximately 410,000 distinct CDR3 sequences, roughly 14% seen once, with 13% in the top ten. Germline-derived CDR1 and CDR2 are LNHDA and SQIVND (reference sequence). Between the trimmed V and J ends, which lost 1 base and 7 bases, there was a span of 11 bases. The CDR3 has 13 residues.

The source material was blood. The chain joins TRBV19 to TRBJ2-7; D is unclear. The TCR comes from a young man with Graves' ophthalmopathy. CDR3 sequence (DNA): TGTGCCAGTAGTATAGGTTCCAGTGGGGAGCAGTACTTC. Translated, it gives CASSIGSSGEQYF.